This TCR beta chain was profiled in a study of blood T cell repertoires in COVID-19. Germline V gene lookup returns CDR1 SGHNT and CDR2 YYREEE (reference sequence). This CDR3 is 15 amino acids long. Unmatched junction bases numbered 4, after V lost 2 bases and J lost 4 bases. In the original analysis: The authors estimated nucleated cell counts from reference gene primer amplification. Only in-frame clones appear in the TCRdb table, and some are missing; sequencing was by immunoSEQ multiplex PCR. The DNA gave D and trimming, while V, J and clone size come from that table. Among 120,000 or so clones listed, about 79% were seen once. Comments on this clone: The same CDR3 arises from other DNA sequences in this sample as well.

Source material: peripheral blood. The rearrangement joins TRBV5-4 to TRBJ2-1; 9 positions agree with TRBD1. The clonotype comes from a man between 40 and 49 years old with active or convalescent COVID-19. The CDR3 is CASSLKGQGYNEQFF. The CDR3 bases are TGTGCCAGCAGCTTAAAGGGACAGGGATACAATGAGCAGTTCTTC.